The clone carrying this TCR beta chain is labeled medium-sized. Here immunoSEQ multiplex PCR was the method, and the copy in TCRdb shows in-frame clones only, minus some. Of more than 10,000 clones listed, approximately 89% were seen once; the top ten hold 7.7%. This sample is drawn from a study of T cell changes during pregnancy in multiple sclerosis. The CDR3 is 16 amino acids. Germline V gene data show CDR1 as MGHRA and CDR2 as YSYEKL. The V and J ends lost 0 bases and 5 bases respectively, with 16 bases between them. The chain uses TRBV4-1 and TRBJ2-5; D ambiguous. The sequences come from CD8+ T cells from peripheral blood mononuclear cells, collected in the second trimester of pregnancy. This TCR was recovered from a female donor in good health, enrolled as a control in a pregnancy study. CDR3 bases: TGCGCCAGCAGCCAAGATCTGCCTAGTTCGTATGAGACCCAGTACTTC. Its protein is CASSQDLPSSYETQYF.